The 15 T cell receptor beta chains below come from one sample, sequenced in a study of blood T cell repertoires in COVID-19. Generated by immunoSEQ multiplex PCR, the TCRdb table keeps only in-frame clones and is missing some. The profile shows 250,000 to 350,000 clones, around 85% of them singletons. Sequencing was carried out using peripheral blood. These receptors were collected from a human donor with COVID-19, enrolled during active disease. The donor label of this sample is uncertain.

The CDR3 region is CASSIPGGPNIQYF. Here the CDR3 DNA reads TGTGCCAGTAGTATTCCGGGAGGGCCCAACATTCAGTACTTC. The chain links TRBV19 to TRBJ2-4, with TRBD2 matching over 8 bases. CDR1 LNHDA and CDR2 SQIVND come from the germline V gene (reference sequence). V was clipped by 3 bases and J by 7 bases; unmatched bases: 5. CDR3 length: 14 residues.

The chain employs TRBV30 and TRBJ2-1, with TRBD2 identical over 7 bases. Germline V gives CDR1 GTSNPN, CDR2 SVGIG (reference sequence). V was pared by 7 bases and J by 0 bases, with 6 bases of the junction left unmatched. The CDR3 is 14 amino acids. CDR3 bases: TGTGCCTACGCGCGGGGGAGCTCCTACAATGAGCAGTTCTTC. This sequence encodes CAYARGSSYNEQFF. The full variable domain, its missing parts supplied by reference TRBV30 and TRBJ2-1, is SQTIHQWPATLVQPVGSPLSLECTVEGTSNPNLYWYRQAAGRGLQLLFYSVGIGQISSEVPQNLSASRPQDRQFILSSKKLLLSDSGFYLCAYARGSSYNEQFFGPGTRLTVL.

The rearrangement links TRBV3-1 (or the pseudogene TRBV3-2) to TRBJ2-7; 14 bases are a match to TRBD2. V lost 3 bases and J lost 1; bases outside the gene matches: 11. Per the germline V gene, CDR1 is LGHDT and CDR2 is YNNKEL (reference sequence). The CDR3 has 19 amino acids. This CDR3 is CASSHPKGTSGSESYEQYF. CDR3 nucleotide sequence: TGTGCCAGCAGCCACCCCAAGGGGACTAGCGGGAGCGAGTCCTACGAGCAGTACTTC.

The rearrangement joins TRBV7-6 to TRBJ2-1; 14 positions match TRBD2. Germline V gene lookup returns CDR1 SGHVS and CDR2 FNYEAQ. V was pared by 1 base and J by 0 bases, with 8 bases of the junction left unmatched. CDR3 length equals 20 residues. CDR3 DNA sequence: TGTGCCAGCAGCTTAGGGGGACTAGCGGGAGCCCCACGCTCCTACAATGAGCAGTTCTTC. Translating gives CASSLGGLAGAPRSYNEQFF.

The genes are TRBV28 and TRBJ1-5; maybe TRBD1 (5 bases). The CDR3 runs to 14 residues. CDR1 is MDHEN, CDR2 SYDVKM, per germline. The germline V and J ends were trimmed by 2 bases and 4 bases, with 9 bases remaining between them. CDR3 loop: CASSLLQGNQPQHF. The CDR3 DNA is TGTGCCAGCAGTTTACTCCAGGGAAATCAGCCCCAGCATTTT. Supplemented by reference TRBV28 and TRBJ1-5, the full variable domain reads DVKVTQSSRYLVKRTGEKVFLECVQDMDHENMFWYRQDPGLGLRLIYFSYDVKMKEKGDIPEGYSVSREKKERFSLILESASTNQTSMYLCASSLLQGNQPQHFGDGTRLSIL.

This chain uses TRBV5-1 with TRBJ2-2; 7 bases are a match to TRBD1. CDR1 and CDR2 from the germline V gene are SGHRS and YFSETQ. The CDR3 covers 15 residues. V trimming: 6 bases; J trimming: 4 bases; junction bases outside the gene matches: 9. The CDR3 DNA reads TGCGCCAGCATCCCCTCGACAGGGATCACCGGGGAGCTGTTTTTT. Its translation is CASIPSTGITGELFF.

The V gene is TRBV5-1, the J gene TRBJ2-1; D might be TRBD2 (6 bases). The CDR3 runs 16 residues. Germline V CDR1 and CDR2: SGHRS, YFSETQ. V lost 6 bases and J 6 bases, leaving 22 bases between the germline ends. The CDR3 here is CASNPSPGAMGNEQFF. The CDR3 nucleotides are TGCGCCAGCAATCCCTCCCCGGGAGCGATGGGCAATGAGCAGTTCTTC.

The chain carries TRBV5-4 and TRBJ2-3; a possible D gene is TRBD2 (5 bases). V was trimmed by 7 bases and J by 5 bases, leaving 17 bases between them. The V gene's germline CDR1 is SGHNT and CDR2 YYREEE (reference sequence). The CDR3 is 14 amino acids. The CDR3 loop is CASLDGKVRDTQYF. CDR3 nucleotides: TGTGCCAGCCTCGACGGGAAGGTGAGAGATACGCAGTATTTT. The full variable domain, completed using reference TRBV5-4 and TRBJ2-3, is ETGVTQSPTHLIKTRGQQVTLRCSSQSGHNTVSWYQQALGQGPQFIFQYYREEENGRGNFPPRFSGLQFPNYSSELNVNALELDDSALYLCASLDGKVRDTQYFGPGTRLTVL.

This clone came up a few times. V usage is TRBV6-5 and J usage is TRBJ1-1; D might be TRBD1 (6 bases). Germline V CDR1 and CDR2: MNHEY, SVGAGI. The length of the CDR3 is 15 residues. Trimming pared 4 bases from V and 4 bases from J, leaving 16 bases between. The CDR3 region has the DNA TGTGCCAGCAGTTCGGCAGGGGCGTTGGGCACTGAAGCTTTCTTT. Amino acids: CASSSAGALGTEAFF.

This clone was detected once. Its ends do not fully match the called genes, so a read error is possible. The rearrangement uses TRBV2 and TRBJ2-4, with 14 bases matching TRBD2. This CDR3 region has 17 residues. In germline, CDR1 is SNHLY, CDR2 FYNNEI. Here the CDR3 reads CASREGTSGSIGNIQYF. The CDR3 coding sequence is TGTGCCAGCAGAGAAGGGACTAGCGGGAGTATCGGAAACATTCAGTACTTC.

The table lists this clone with a count of one. The V gene is TRBV2, the J gene TRBJ1-2, with a possible D match to TRBD1 (6 bases). Deletions cut 6 bases from V and 4 bases from J, with 15 bases between. CDR3 length: 14 amino acids. Looked up from germline, CDR1 is SNHLY and CDR2 is FYNNEI. CDR3: CASRVDSVIYGYTF. The DNA of the CDR3 is TGTGCCAGCAGGGTGGACAGCGTGATCTATGGCTACACCTTC.

The V call is TRBV7-9, the J call TRBJ1-2, with 8 bases aligning to TRBD1. Losses at the gene ends were 2 bases for V and 5 bases for J; bases not matched to a gene: 1. This CDR3 spans 13 amino acids. Germline V gene sequence: CDR1 SEHNR, CDR2 FQNEAQ (reference sequence). In DNA form, the CDR3 reads TGTGCCAGCAGCTTACAGGGGGCATATGGCTACACCTTC. Protein sequence: CASSLQGAYGYTF.

About this clone itself: The same CDR3 is also encoded by other DNA sequences in this sample. V usage is TRBV30 and J usage is TRBJ1-1; 7 bases line up with TRBD1. The CDR3 contains 14 residues. V trimming: 1 base; J trimming: 1 base; junction bases outside the gene matches: 3. Germline CDR1 and CDR2: GTSNPN and SVGIG (reference sequence). In nucleotides, the CDR3 is TGTGCCTGGAGTGCCGACAGGGCGAACACTGAAGCTTTCTTT. It is translated as CAWSADRANTEAFF.

The gene calls are TRBV19 and TRBJ1-5, with no clear D. Trimming took off 3 bases at V and 5 bases at J, with 14 bases between the two ends. This CDR3 is built from 15 residues. The germline V gene encodes CDR1 LNHDA and CDR2 SQIVND (reference sequence). CDR3 nucleotides: TGTGCCAGTAGTATTTATTGGCAGGTCGATCAGCCCCAGCATTTT. Its protein is CASSIYWQVDQPQHF.

The V and J genes are TRBV11-2 and TRBJ2-3; no clear D gene. CDR1 SGHAT and CDR2 FQNNGV come from the germline V gene. With 0 bases removed from V and 8 bases from J, the gap between germline ends came to 24 bases. The CDR3 totals 18 residues. The CDR3 nucleotides are TGTGCCAGCAGCTTAGATAGCATGGCGGCGCCCGACTTTGGTACGCAGTATTTT. It translates to CASSLDSMAAPDFGTQYF.